This section outlines one TCR beta chain sequence together with its context. This sample stems from a study of blood T cell repertoires in COVID-19. The wider study: Researchers got acute and convalescent COVID-19 samples from the United States, Italy and Spain. T cells, B-cell-depleted T cells, or PBMCs supplied cDNA or gDNA.

The method was immunoSEQ multiplex PCR; TCRdb's version includes in-frame clones alone and lacks a portion of them. The sample holds some 300,000 clones, about nine tenths seen once. Trimming stripped 4 bases from V and 4 bases from J, with 16 bases between. The germline V gene has CDR1 LGHDT and CDR2 YNNKEL (reference sequence). The CDR3 covers 15 residues. Sequencing used peripheral blood. The sequence was obtained from a woman in her 30s who had recovered from COVID-19. The chain employs TRBV3-1 (or the pseudogene TRBV3-2) and TRBJ2-5; TRBD2 might be the D (6 bases). CDR3 loop: CASSRVLAPAETQYF. The CDR3 nucleotides are TGTGCCAGCAGCCGAGTACTAGCCCCGGCAGAGACCCAGTACTTC.